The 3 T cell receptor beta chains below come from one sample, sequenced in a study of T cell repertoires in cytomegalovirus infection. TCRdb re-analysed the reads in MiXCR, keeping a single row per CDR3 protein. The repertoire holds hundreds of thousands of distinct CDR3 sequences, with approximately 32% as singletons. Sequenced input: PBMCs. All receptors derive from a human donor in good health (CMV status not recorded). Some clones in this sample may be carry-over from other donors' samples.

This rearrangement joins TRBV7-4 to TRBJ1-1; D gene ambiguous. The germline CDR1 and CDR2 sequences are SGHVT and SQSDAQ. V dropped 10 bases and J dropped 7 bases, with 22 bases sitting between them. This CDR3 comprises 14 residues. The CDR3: CATQTAGRDYEAFF. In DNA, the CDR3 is TGTGCCACCCAGACGGCTGGTAGGGATTATGAAGCTTTCTTT.

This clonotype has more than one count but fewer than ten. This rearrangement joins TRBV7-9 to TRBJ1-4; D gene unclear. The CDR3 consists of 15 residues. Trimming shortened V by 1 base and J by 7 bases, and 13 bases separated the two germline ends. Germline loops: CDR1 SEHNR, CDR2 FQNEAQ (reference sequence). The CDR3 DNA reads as TGTGCCAGCAGCTTAGATGGACCTTCTGCTGAAAAACTGTTTTTT. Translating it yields CASSLDGPSAEKLFF.

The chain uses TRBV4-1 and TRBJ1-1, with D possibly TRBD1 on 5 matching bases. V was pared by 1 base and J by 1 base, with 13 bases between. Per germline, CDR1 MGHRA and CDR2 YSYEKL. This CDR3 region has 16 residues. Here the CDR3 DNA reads TGCGCCAGCAGCCAAGTCAGTACAGGTCGGAACACTGAAGCTTTCTTT. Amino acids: CASSQVSTGRNTEAFF.